In this sample, the clone carrying this TCR beta chain turned up many times. Its antigen is unknown. TCRbeta library preparation incorporated unique molecular identifiers. TCRdb used MiXCR to reprocess the PCR reads, holding one entry per CDR3 protein. Of over 200,000 distinct CDR3 sequences in the sample, roughly a tenth are singletons; the top ten hold about 28%. The germline gives CDR1 MGHRA, CDR2 YSYEKL. The CDR3 sequence is 17 residues long. Trimming stripped 4 bases from V and 0 bases from J, with 16 bases between. This sample was included in a study of T-cell reconstitution after alpha-beta-depleted transplantation in children. The study, taken as a whole, reports: It was reported that alpha-beta T cells came from several hundred expanded graft clones (about two months after transplant).

The sequence was collected from a child in the first two years of life with acute myeloid leukemia, due to receive a stem cell transplant. Source: PBMCs, taken before TCRalphabeta/CD19-depleted stem cell transplant. The rearrangement links TRBV4-1 to TRBJ2-4, with D tentatively TRBD1 or TRBD2 (5 bases each). The CDR3 reads CASSPGGAGTAKNIQYF. As DNA, the CDR3 is TGCGCCAGCAGCCCCGGTGGCGCCGGGACAGCCAAAAACATTCAGTACTTC.